The sequence of this TCR beta chain was determined in a study of blood T cells in healthy people across ages. Regarding the study as a whole: The fall in TCR beta diversity per million T cells was roughly linear with age. In these data, TCR beta diversity tracked strongly with naive T cell percentage.

Through a sample-barcoded 5' primer and a J-beta primer mix, a second PCR was run for roughly 7 to 11 cycles. The template-switch adaptor was a 5' adaptor with 12 random nucleotides. It tagged each cDNA molecule. Individual samples furnished no less than 3 million CDR3-containing paired-end reads apiece. In TCRdb, the 5' RACE reads were re-called with MiXCR into one record per CDR3 protein. The repertoire holds 780,000 or so distinct CDR3 sequences, with around three fifths as singletons. Germline CDR1 SQVTM, CDR2 ANQGSEA. This CDR3 region has 14 residues. Trimming took 6 bases from V and 8 from J, leaving 20 bases between them. This clonotype has only a few counts. Its antigen is not known.

Sequencing was carried out using blood. The chain combines TRBV29-1 with TRBJ2-1, with D perhaps TRBD2 (7 bases). This TCR derives from a man in his forties in good health. CDR3 nucleotides: TGCAGCGTGGGGGGGCTCACGGCTGGCCATGAGCAGTTCTTC. The encoded protein is CSVGGLTAGHEQFF.